Only a few counts were recorded for the clone carrying this TCR beta chain. This specimen belongs to a study of OX40 agonist ivuxolimab in advanced cancers. Study as a whole: Three dose-escalation patients had partial responses: one with hepatocellular carcinoma and two with cutaneous melanoma.

Measured with immunoSEQ multiplex PCR; TCRdb has only the in-frame clones, and not every one. Counted here are some 29,000 clones, around nine tenths occurring once; the ten biggest clones make up about 21%. Germline CDR1 and CDR2: LNHDA and SQIVND (reference sequence). The CDR3 is 14 amino acids. After removal of 6 bases from V and 8 bases from J, the junction contained 12 bases not matched to a gene. Cycle 7 day 1, cycle 4 day 1, and baseline were the timepoints at which blood was sampled. The V and J genes are TRBV19 and TRBJ1-1; 7 nucleotides match TRBD1. The TCR originated in an adult with an advanced solid tumor such as melanoma, head and neck, liver or kidney cancer. Here the sequenced sample was CD4+ or CD8+ T cells sorted from blood, taken in a trial of the OX40 agonist ivuxolimab. As DNA, the CDR3 is TGTGCCAGTAGAGAAGGGGGCTTTACCTTCGAAGCTTTCTTT. Translated, it gives CASREGGFTFEAFF.